This T cell receptor beta chain emerged from a study of T-cell reconstitution after alpha-beta-depleted transplantation in children. In this sample, this clonotype turned up a few times. The TCRbeta library was prepared with unique molecular identifiers. TCRdb re-called the PCR reads with MiXCR, one entry per CDR3 protein. The data show 500,000 to 600,000 distinct CDR3 sequences, with 32% seen just once and around 2.3% held by the top ten. The CDR3 covers 14 residues. CDR1 is SGDLS and CDR2 is YYNGEE in the germline V gene. Losses at the gene ends were 4 bases for V and 5 bases for J; bases not matched to a gene: 6.

The chain has TRBV9 and TRBJ2-7; 10 bases align to TRBD2. The material was PBMCs from the stem cell graft donor, obtained from the stem cell graft. This TCR was sampled from a human donor who donated a stem cell graft to a child with aplastic anemia. DNA of the CDR3: TGTGCCAGCAGCCCGAGCGGGAGGGCCGACGAGCAGTACGTC. Protein: CASSPSGRADEQYV.